The 15 T cell receptor beta chains listed next were all sequenced from one sample in a study of T cells in Graves' hyperthyroidism and ophthalmopathy. RNA transcripts were the template for amplifying TCR beta CDR3 regions. HTBI primers drove first-round RT-PCR of the TCR CDR3. A single record per CDR3 protein comes from TCRdb applying MiXCR to the multiplex PCR reads. The repertoire consists of around 450,000 distinct CDR3 sequences, with 12% to 15% occurring once and the leading ten covering 5% to 6%. Sample: blood. These TCRs come from a woman younger than 35 with Graves' hyperthyroidism.

The table lists this clonotype with many counts. The chain joins TRBV5-1 to TRBJ1-1; no reliable D call. The CDR3 runs 15 residues. V lost 0 bases, J lost 5 bases, and 14 bases lay in between. Germline V gene sequence: CDR1 SGHRS, CDR2 YFSETQ. The CDR3 DNA follows: TGCGCCAGCAGCTTGGCTCAGACAAAGGGTACTGAAGCTTTCTTT. It yields the protein CASSLAQTKGTEAFF. The full variable domain, its missing parts supplied by reference TRBV5-1 and TRBJ1-1, is KAGVTQTPRYLIKTRGQQVTLSCSPISGHRSVSWYQQTPGQGLQFLFEYFSETQRNKGNFPGRFSGRQFSNSRSEMNVSTLELGDSALYLCASSLAQTKGTEAFFGQGTRLTVV.

The rearrangement joins TRBV5-1 to TRBJ1-4, with a possible D match to TRBD1 (5 bases). The CDR3 is 14 amino acids. CDR1 is SGHRS, CDR2 YFSETQ, per germline. V gave up 7 bases and J gave up 6 bases, with 16 bases separating them. CDR3 nucleotides: TGCGCCAGCTCCCGCGGGGACGGGGATGAAAAACTGTTTTTT. Protein: CASSRGDGDEKLFF.

This clonotype was picked up many times. The chain uses TRBV11-1 and TRBJ2-4; D may be TRBD1 (6 bases). The CDR3 consists of 15 residues. Germline V gene sequence: CDR1 SGHAT, CDR2 FQDESV (reference sequence). V shed 1 base and J shed 7 bases, with 14 bases lying between them. The CDR3 spells CASSLGTATGNIQYF. The CDR3 region has the DNA TGTGCCAGCAGCTTAGGGACAGCGACGGGGAACATTCAGTACTTC. The full variable domain, completed using reference TRBV11-1 and TRBJ2-4, is EAEVAQSPRYKITEKSQAVAFWCDPISGHATLYWYRQILGQGPELLVQFQDESVVDDSQLPKDRFSAERLKGVDSTLKIQPAELGDSAMYLCASSLGTATGNIQYFGAGTRLSVL.

This clonotype occurred a few times. In nucleotides, the CDR3 is TGTGCCAGCAGCTTAACTGGGACAGTTCACGAAGCTTTCTTT. Protein sequence: CASSLTGTVHEAFF. The V and J genes are TRBV7-9 and TRBJ1-1; 7 bases line up with TRBD1. The CDR3 extends over 14 amino acids. Germline V CDR1 and CDR2: SEHNR, FQNEAQ (reference sequence). The V gene end was trimmed by 2 bases and the J gene end by 8 bases; junction bases not matched to a gene: 8.

V usage is TRBV15 and J usage is TRBJ2-4, with 9 nucleotides matching TRBD2. The V gene end was trimmed by 4 bases and the J gene end by 1 base; junction bases not matched to a gene: 11. The CDR3 length is 18 residues. CDR1 is LNHNV, CDR2 YYDKDF, per germline (reference sequence). This chain's CDR3 is CATSTGNSGSWAKNIQYF. DNA for the CDR3: TGTGCCACCAGCACGGGAAATAGCGGGAGTTGGGCCAAAAACATTCAGTACTTC.

This clonotype was recorded at least ten times. CDR3 in amino acids: CSVKRETQYF. For the CDR3, the DNA is TGCAGCGTAAAGAGGGAGACCCAGTACTTC. V is TRBV29-1 and J is TRBJ2-5; D not resolved. The CDR3 has 10 amino acids. CDR1 is SQVTM, CDR2 ANQGSEA, per germline. V lost 6 bases and J lost 5, with 7 bases in between.

This clonotype occurred many times. The chain has TRBV6-1 and TRBJ1-2, with D unclear. The CDR3 spans 14 residues. CDR1 and CDR2 (germline): MNHNS, SASEGT. With 8 bases removed from V and 2 bases from J, the gap between germline ends came to 15 bases. CDR3 nucleotides: TGTGCCAGCCGATATATTACCGAGAACTATGGCTACACCTTC. It specifies CASRYITENYGYTF.

This clonotype was found a few times. J is TRBJ1-4 and V is TRBV19; D perhaps matches TRBD1 (6 bases). The CDR3 is 15 residues long. Germline V gene data show CDR1 as LNHDA and CDR2 as SQIVND (reference sequence). Trimming left V 6 bases short and J 0 bases short, with 11 bases between. The CDR3 sequence is CASSDKGATNEKLFF. DNA of the CDR3: TGTGCCAGTAGCGACAAGGGGGCAACTAATGAAAAACTGTTTTTT.

This clonotype has more than one count but fewer than ten. V gene TRBV4-1 combines with J gene TRBJ2-4; D not certain. The ends were cut back, 3 bases at V and 1 base at J, with 13 bases in the middle. Germline-derived CDR1 and CDR2 are MGHRA and YSYEKL. This CDR3 contains 16 residues. CDR3 protein: CASSHRTLFAKNIQYF. CDR3 sequence (DNA): TGCGCCAGCAGCCACCGGACCCTCTTTGCCAAAAACATTCAGTACTTC.

This clonotype occurred many times. This sequence joins TRBV5-5 and TRBJ1-2, with D uncertain. The germline gives CDR1 SGHKS, CDR2 YYEKEE (reference sequence). V lost 1 base to trimming and J lost 2 bases, with 6 bases between them. The CDR3 spans 13 residues. DNA of the CDR3: TGTGCCAGCAGCTTGCCCAGGAACTATGGCTACACCTTC. Amino acids: CASSLPRNYGYTF.

This clonotype was detected ten times or more. The chain couples TRBV20-1 to TRBJ2-3; D not resolved. The germline V gene has CDR1 DFQATT and CDR2 SNEGSKA (reference sequence). V lost 5 bases and J lost 3, with 12 bases in between. The CDR3 is made up of 13 amino acids. CDR3 residues: CSARSGGTDTQYF. In nucleotides, the CDR3 is TGCAGTGCTCGCTCGGGTGGTACAGATACGCAGTATTTT.

In its sample, this clonotype was seen many times. V usage is TRBV5-6 and J usage is TRBJ2-1; D ambiguous. V lost 7 bases to trimming and J lost 6 bases, with 8 bases between them. This CDR3 spans 11 amino acids. Germline values: CDR1 SGHDT, CDR2 YYEEEE. The DNA for the CDR3 is TGTGCCAGCGGCCCCGGCAATGAGCAGTTCTTC. This sequence encodes CASGPGNEQFF.

To note about this clonotype: At one end, the junction sequence differs from germline, possibly due to a read error. The chain joins TRBV5-1 to TRBJ2-7; weak D call: TRBD2 (6 bases). CDR1 SGHRS and CDR2 YFSETQ come from the germline V gene. This CDR3 has 15 residues. This CDR3 is CARSGGDAGAYEQYF. The CDR3 bases are TGCGCCCGCAGTGGAGGGGACGCCGGGGCGTACGAGCAGTACTTC.

This clonotype occurred many times. The chain uses TRBV18 and TRBJ1-2; no clear D. Per germline, CDR1 KGHSH and CDR2 LQKENI. Between the trimmed V and J ends, which lost 0 bases and 5 bases, there was a span of 10 bases. The CDR3 sequence is 14 residues long. The CDR3 DNA reads as TGTGCCAGCTCACCACCGTTATACCAGTATGGCTACACCTTC. Its translation is CASSPPLYQYGYTF.

Only a few counts were recorded for this clonotype. CDR3 sequence (DNA): TGTGCCAGCAGTGAAGCGGCAGGGGCCAGTGGCTACACCTTC. Its translation: CASSEAAGASGYTF. The chain combines TRBV6-1 with TRBJ1-2; D perhaps matches TRBD1 (6 bases). Trimming removed 0 bases from V and 7 bases from J, with 12 bases in between. Germline lookup yields CDR1 MNHNS and CDR2 SASEGT. There are 14 residues in the CDR3.